Detailed here is one T cell receptor (beta chain). Its antigen is unidentified. Germline V gene data show CDR1 as SEHNR and CDR2 as FQNEAQ (reference sequence). V lost 5 bases to trimming and J lost 7 bases, with 11 bases between them. The CDR3 is made up of 12 amino acids. The data stem from a study of T cell responses to AZD1222 COVID-19 vaccine. Across the whole study: Second-dose intervals of approximately 4 or approximately 12 weeks were pooled. Study-wide results and caveats: The CD4 TCRs associated with vaccination extended across spike and predominated at 160-218 and 743-854. Donors were chiefly white British, with a greater number of females, and clonal diversity was perhaps underestimated.

Method: immunoSEQ multiplex PCR; TCRdb's copy keeps in-frame clones and lacks some. The data show about 150,000 clones, roughly 94% seen once. This rearrangement joins TRBV7-9 to TRBJ1-1, with D unclear. This clonotype was sampled from an adult in good health. The specimen comprised peripheral blood, sampled on day 0 of AZD1222 vaccination. As DNA, the CDR3 is TGTGCCAGCAGCCCAGACCGGGGTGAAGCTTTCTTT. Protein: CASSPDRGEAFF.